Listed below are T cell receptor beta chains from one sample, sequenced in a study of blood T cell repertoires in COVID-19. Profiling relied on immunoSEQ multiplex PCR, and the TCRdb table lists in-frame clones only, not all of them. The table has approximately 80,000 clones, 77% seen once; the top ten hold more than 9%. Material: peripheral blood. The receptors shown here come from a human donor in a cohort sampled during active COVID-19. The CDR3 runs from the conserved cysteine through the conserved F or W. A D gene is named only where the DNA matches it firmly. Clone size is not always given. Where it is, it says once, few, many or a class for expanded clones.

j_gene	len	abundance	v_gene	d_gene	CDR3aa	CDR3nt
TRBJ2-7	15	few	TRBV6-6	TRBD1	CASSSTGADSYEQYF	TGTGCCAGCAGCTCGACAGGGGCCGACTCCTACGAGCAGTACTTC
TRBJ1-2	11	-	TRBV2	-	CASSPDYGYTF	TGTGCCAGCAGCCCCGACTATGGCTACACCTTC
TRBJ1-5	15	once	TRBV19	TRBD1	CASSPGQGRLQPQHF	TGTGCCAGTAGTCCAGGACAGGGTCGCTTGCAGCCCCAGCATTTT
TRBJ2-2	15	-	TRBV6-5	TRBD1	CASSLTGLATGELFF	TGTGCCAGCAGTTTGACAGGGCTTGCCACCGGGGAGCTGTTTTTT
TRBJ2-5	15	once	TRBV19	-	CASSESGGHQETQYF	TGTGCCAGTAGCGAATCGGGGGGCCACCAAGAGACCCAGTACTTC
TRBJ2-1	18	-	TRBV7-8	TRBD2	CASSLELAGGPALDEQFF	TGTGCCAGCAGCTTAGAACTAGCGGGGGGGCCAGCTTTAGATGAGCAGTTCTTC
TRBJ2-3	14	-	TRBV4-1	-	CASSQGFNTDTQYF	TGCGCCAGCAGCCAAGGTTTTAACACAGATACGCAGTATTTT
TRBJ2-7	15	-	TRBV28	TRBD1	CASASGGQGLYEQYF	TGTGCCAGCGCCTCAGGGGGACAGGGTTTATACGAGCAGTACTTC
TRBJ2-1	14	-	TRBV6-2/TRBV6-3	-	CASSPTWGLGEQFF	TGTGCCAGCAGCCCTACGTGGGGACTGGGTGAGCAGTTCTTC
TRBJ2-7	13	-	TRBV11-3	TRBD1	CATRTGGFHEQYF	TGTGCCACCCGGACAGGGGGATTCCACGAGCAGTACTTC
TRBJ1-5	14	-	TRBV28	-	CASSLGQDVQPQHF	TGTGCCAGCAGTTTAGGACAAGACGTTCAGCCCCAGCATTTT
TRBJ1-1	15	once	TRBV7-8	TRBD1	CASSLLGTGFSEAFF	TGTGCCAGCAGCTTACTCGGGACAGGCTTCTCTGAAGCTTTCTTT
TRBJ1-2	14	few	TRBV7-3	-	CASSLRQANYGYTF	TGTGCCAGCAGCTTAAGGCAGGCGAACTATGGCTACACCTTC
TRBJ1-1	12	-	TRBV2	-	CASKAQGTEAFF	TGTGCCAGCAAAGCCCAGGGCACTGAAGCTTTCTTT
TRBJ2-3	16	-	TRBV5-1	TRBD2	CASSLAGAGNTDTQYF	TGCGCCAGCAGCCTCGCGGGAGCGGGGAACACAGATACGCAGTATTTT
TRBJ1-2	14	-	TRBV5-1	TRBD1	CASSPGTAAYGYTF	TGCGCCAGCAGTCCCGGGACAGCGGCCTATGGCTACACCTTC
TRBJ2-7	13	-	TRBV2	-	CASRGDNSYEQYF	TGTGCCAGCAGGGGGGACAACTCCTACGAGCAGTACTTC
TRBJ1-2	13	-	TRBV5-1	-	CASSLGGNYGYTF	TGCGCCAGCAGCTTAGGCGGTAACTATGGCTACACCTTC
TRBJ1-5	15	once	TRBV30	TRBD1	CAWSVGTGVNQPQHF	TGTGCCTGGAGTGTCGGGACAGGGGTGAATCAGCCCCAGCATTTT
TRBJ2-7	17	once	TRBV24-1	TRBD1	CATSDPVRGDRHYEQYF	TGTGCCACCAGTGATCCAGTGCGTGGGGACAGACACTACGAGCAGTACTTC
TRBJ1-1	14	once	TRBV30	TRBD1	CAWSRPDRGGEAFF	TGTGCCTGGAGTCGTCCGGACAGGGGAGGTGAAGCTTTCTTT
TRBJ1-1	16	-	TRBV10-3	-	CAISESFGLMNTEAFF	TGTGCCATCAGTGAGTCATTCGGACTGATGAACACTGAAGCTTTCTTT
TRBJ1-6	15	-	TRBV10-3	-	CAITSERLYNSPLHF	TGTGCCATCACCTCGGAGCGACTCTATAATTCACCCCTCCACTTT
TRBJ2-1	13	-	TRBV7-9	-	CASSLAGAVEQFF	TGTGCCAGCAGCTTGGCGGGGGCGGTTGAGCAGTTCTTC
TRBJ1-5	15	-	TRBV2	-	CASSESGLTHQPQHF	TGTGCCAGCAGTGAAAGCGGCCTAACGCATCAGCCCCAGCATTTT
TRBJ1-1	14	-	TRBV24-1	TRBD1	CAPGQTDRDTEAFF	TGTGCCCCGGGACAGACCGATCGGGACACTGAAGCTTTCTTT
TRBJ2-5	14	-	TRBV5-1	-	CASSLGAGKETQYF	TGCGCCAGCAGCTTGGGTGCGGGGAAAGAGACCCAGTACTTC
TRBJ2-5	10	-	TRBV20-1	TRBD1	CSANRGSQYF	TGCAGTGCTAACAGGGGTTCCCAGTACTTC
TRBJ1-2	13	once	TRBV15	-	CATSRDTNYGYTF	TGTGCCACCAGCAGAGACACTAACTATGGCTACACCTTC
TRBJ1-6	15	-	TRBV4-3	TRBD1	CASSQEAGGGSPLHF	TGCGCCAGCAGCCAAGAGGCAGGGGGTGGTTCACCCCTCCACTTT
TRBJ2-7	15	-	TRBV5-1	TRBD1	CASSLVQGAPYEQYF	TGCGCCAGCAGCTTGGTTCAGGGGGCTCCCTACGAGCAGTACTTC
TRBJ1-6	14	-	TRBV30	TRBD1	CAWSRTGGYSPLHF	TGTGCCTGGAGCAGGACAGGGGGCTATTCACCCCTCCACTTT
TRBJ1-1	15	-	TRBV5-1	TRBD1	CASSPWTGTDTEAFF	TGCGCCAGCAGCCCCTGGACAGGGACGGACACTGAAGCTTTCTTT
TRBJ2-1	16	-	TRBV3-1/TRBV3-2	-	CASSLTWGGASNEQFF	TGTGCCAGCAGCCTGACCTGGGGGGGGGCCTCAAATGAGCAGTTCTTC
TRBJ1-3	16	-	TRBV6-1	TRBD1	CASSDGTGGTGNTIYF	TGTGCCAGCAGTGACGGGACAGGGGGCACTGGAAACACCATATATTTT
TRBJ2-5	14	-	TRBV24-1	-	CATSAAPGHETQYF	TGTGCCACCAGTGCCGCGCCCGGTCACGAGACCCAGTACTTC
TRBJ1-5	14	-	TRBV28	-	CASSRRESNQPQHF	TGTGCCAGCAGTAGGAGGGAGAGCAATCAGCCCCAGCATTTT
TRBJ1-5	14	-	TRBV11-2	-	CASSRGPPDQPQHF	TGTGCCAGCAGCCGCGGGCCCCCGGATCAGCCCCAGCATTTT
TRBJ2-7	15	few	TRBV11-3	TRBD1	CASSLEDRRTYEQYF	TGTGCCAGCAGCTTAGAGGACAGGCGTACCTACGAGCAGTACTTC
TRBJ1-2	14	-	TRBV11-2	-	CASSPSRGNYGYTF	TGTGCCAGCAGCCCTTCCAGGGGAAACTATGGCTACACCTTC
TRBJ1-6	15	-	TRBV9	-	CASSAGGQYNSPLHF	TGTGCCAGCAGCGCTGGGGGACAATATAATTCACCCCTCCACTTT
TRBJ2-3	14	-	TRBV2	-	CASRGGGGTDTQYF	TGTGCCAGCAGAGGGGGGGGCGGCACAGATACGCAGTATTTT
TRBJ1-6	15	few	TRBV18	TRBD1	CASSQITGDNSPLHF	TGTGCCAGCTCACAAATTACAGGGGATAATTCACCCCTCCACTTT
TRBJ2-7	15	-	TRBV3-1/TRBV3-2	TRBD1	CASSYSGQGPLEQYF	TGTGCCAGCAGCTACTCGGGACAGGGCCCTCTCGAGCAGTACTTC
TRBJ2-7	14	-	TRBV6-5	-	CASSPSGAHYEQYF	TGTGCCAGCAGTCCATCAGGGGCGCACTACGAGCAGTACTTC
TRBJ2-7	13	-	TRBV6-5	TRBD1	CASTWTGSYEQYF	TGTGCCAGCACCTGGACAGGGTCCTACGAGCAGTACTTC